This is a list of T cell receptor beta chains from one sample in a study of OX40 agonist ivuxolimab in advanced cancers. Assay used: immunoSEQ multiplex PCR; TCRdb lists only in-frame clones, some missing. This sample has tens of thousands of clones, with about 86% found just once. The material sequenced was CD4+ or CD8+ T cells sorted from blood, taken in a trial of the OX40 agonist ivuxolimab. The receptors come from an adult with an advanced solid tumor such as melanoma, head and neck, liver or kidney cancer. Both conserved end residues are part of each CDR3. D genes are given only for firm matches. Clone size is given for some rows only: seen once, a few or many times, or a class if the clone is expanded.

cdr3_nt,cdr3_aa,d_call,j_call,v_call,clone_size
TGTGCCAGCAGCCAGCTACAGGGGTTTCAGCCCCAGCATTTT,CASSQLQGFQPQHF,TRBD1,TRBJ1-5,TRBV27,NA
TGCAGCGTTGAAGCGGTGACTAGCGGGACATCTCAAGCATCCCTCAATGAGCAGTTCTTC,CSVEAVTSGTSQASLNEQFF,TRBD2,TRBJ2-1,TRBV29-1,NA
TGTGCCAGCAGTTTATCTTACGGTGGAAACACCATATATTTT,CASSLSYGGNTIYF,NA,TRBJ1-3,TRBV27,NA
TGTGCCAGCAGCCAAGATTTAGCGGCCTCCTATTACGCTGAAGCTTTCTTT,CASSQDLAASYYAEAFF,NA,TRBJ1-1,TRBV4-2,NA
TGTGCCAGCAGTTCCCCCGGACAGGGTATGGAGACCCAGTACTTC,CASSSPGQGMETQYF,TRBD1,TRBJ2-5,TRBV27,NA
TGCGCCAGCAGCCAAGTACAGGGGGCTGAAGCTTTCTTT,CASSQVQGAEAFF,TRBD1,TRBJ1-1,TRBV4-1,NA
TGTGCCAGCAGTGGGTTGGCAACTAATGAAAAACTGTTTTTT,CASSGLATNEKLFF,NA,TRBJ1-4,TRBV27,NA
TGCGCCAGCAGCCAAGAGGACCACAGGCCAGATCAGCCCCAGCATTTT,CASSQEDHRPDQPQHF,NA,TRBJ1-5,TRBV4-1,NA
TGTGCCAGCAGAGTAGAGGGGGCAGGAGAAAAACTGTTTTTT,CASRVEGAGEKLFF,TRBD1,TRBJ1-4,TRBV2,large
TGTGCCAGCAGAGATCGACAGTATAGCAATCAGCCCCAGCATTTT,CASRDRQYSNQPQHF,NA,TRBJ1-5,TRBV2,NA
TGTGCCAGCAGCTTAGCGTCAGGGAACAATGAGCAGTTCTTC,CASSLASGNNEQFF,NA,TRBJ2-1,TRBV7-9,NA
TGTGCCAGCAGCCAAGACCGGACGGACATGAACACTGAAGCTTTCTTT,CASSQDRTDMNTEAFF,NA,TRBJ1-1,TRBV14,NA
TGTGCCAGCAGTTTAGGTACGAATGAGCAGTTCTTC,CASSLGTNEQFF,NA,TRBJ2-1,TRBV28,few
TGTGCCAGCAGTTACTCGGTCATAGGCAACTATGGCTACACCTTC,CASSYSVIGNYGYTF,NA,TRBJ1-2,TRBV6-5,NA
TGTGCCAGCAGCTTATCCTACGAGCAGTACTTC,CASSLSYEQYF,NA,TRBJ2-7,TRBV7-9,few
TGCGCCAGCAGCCAAGATCCGGGACAGCAAGGGACGTACTTC,CASSQDPGQQGTYF,TRBD1,TRBJ2-5,TRBV4-1,NA